These 26 T cell receptor beta chains came from one sample sequenced in a study of T cell responses to AZD1222 COVID-19 vaccine. Repertoires were generated with immunoSEQ multiplex PCR, while TCRdb's copy carries only in-frame clones and drops some. Of 90,000 to 150,000 clones in the sample, approximately 88% were seen once. The sequencing here drew on peripheral blood, taken on day 0 of AZD1222 vaccination. The source is an adult in good health.

The gene calls are TRBV7-2 and TRBJ1-1, with a tentative D call TRBD1 (5 bases). Between the trimmed V and J ends, which lost 5 bases and 2 bases, there was a span of 15 bases. There are 15 residues in the CDR3. Germline CDR1 and CDR2: SGHTA and FQGNSA. CDR3 nucleotides: TGTGCCAGCAGCGCGGACGGGGGACCCAACACTGAAGCTTTCTTT. Translated: CASSADGGPNTEAFF.

The chain employs TRBV7-9 and TRBJ2-5, with 8 bases matching TRBD1. Losses at the gene ends were 1 base for V and 4 bases for J; bases not matched to a gene: 11. Germline CDR1 is SEHNR and CDR2 is FQNEAQ (reference sequence). The CDR3 contains 17 residues. CDR3 protein: CASSLEYVYGQGETQYF. For the CDR3, the DNA is TGTGCCAGCAGCTTAGAGTACGTGTATGGACAGGGAGAGACCCAGTACTTC.

This clone was detected only once. CDR3 nucleotide sequence: TGTGCCACCAGCAGAGATTTGGGAAGCTCCTATAATTCACCCCTCCACTTT. Residues: CATSRDLGSSYNSPLHF. This sequence joins TRBV15 and TRBJ1-6, with unresolved D. Deletions cut 0 bases from V and 0 bases from J, with 9 bases between. Per the germline V gene, CDR1 is LNHNV and CDR2 is YYDKDF (reference sequence). This CDR3 has 17 residues.

The V and J genes are TRBV2 and TRBJ1-2; tentatively, D is TRBD1 (6 bases). The CDR3 is made up of 17 amino acids. The germline V and J ends were trimmed by 3 bases and 3 bases, with 20 bases remaining between them. Germline V gene sequence: CDR1 SNHLY, CDR2 FYNNEI. CDR3 sequence (DNA): TGTGCCAGCAGTGAGAGTCCCCGTCTCGGGGGGCACTATGGCTACACCTTC. Translation gives CASSESPRLGGHYGYTF.

The chain carries TRBV15 and TRBJ1-1; no reliable D call. The germline CDR1 and CDR2 sequences are LNHNV and YYDKDF (reference sequence). This CDR3 region has 14 residues. V shed 1 base and J shed 1 base, with 7 bases lying between them. This chain's CDR3 is CATSRARRNTEAFF. CDR3 nucleotides: TGTGCCACCAGCAGAGCACGGAGGAACACTGAAGCTTTCTTT.

This chain joins TRBV11-2 and TRBJ1-2, with TRBD1 identical over 9 bases. The CDR3 has 14 amino acids. The V gene end was trimmed by 4 bases and the J gene end by 4 bases; junction bases not matched to a gene: 4. Germline values: CDR1 SGHAT, CDR2 FQNNGV. CDR3 sequence reads: CASSSTGGPYGYTF. The CDR3 DNA is TGTGCCAGCAGCTCGACAGGGGGTCCCTATGGCTACACCTTC.

The V and J genes are TRBV7-9 and TRBJ1-2, with D hard to call. The CDR3 extends over 12 amino acids. Germline CDR1 reads SEHNR; CDR2 reads FQNEAQ (reference sequence). V lost 0 bases to trimming and J lost 8 bases, with 7 bases between them. CDR3: CASSLANAGYTF. The CDR3, as DNA: TGTGCCAGCAGCTTAGCGAATGCGGGCTACACCTTC.

The rearrangement joins TRBV27 to TRBJ2-1; D may be TRBD1 (5 bases). V was pared by 2 bases and J by 1 base, with 24 bases between. CDR1 is MNHEY and CDR2 is SMNVEV in the germline V gene (reference sequence). The CDR3 sequence is 20 residues long. CDR3 sequence (DNA): TGTGCCAGCAGTTTAGGGGCCTCATTTTTTGTCGGCCCGTCCTACAATGAGCAGTTCTTC. It codes for CASSLGASFFVGPSYNEQFF.

V and J are TRBV19 and TRBJ2-7, with no clear D. Trimming took 5 bases from V and 4 from J, leaving 9 bases between them. The CDR3 covers 12 residues. Germline assignment: CDR1 LNHDA and CDR2 SQIVND (reference sequence). In DNA form, the CDR3 reads TGTGCCAGTAGTGGGTTGGCATACGAGCAGTACTTC. It codes for CASSGLAYEQYF.

This chain links TRBV2 with TRBJ2-5; 15 bases are shared with TRBD2. The V gene end was trimmed by 6 bases and the J gene end by 5 bases; junction bases not matched to a gene: 10. Looked up from germline, CDR1 is SNHLY and CDR2 is FYNNEI. The CDR3 covers 17 residues. The CDR3 region is CASRLGLAGGREETQYF. The CDR3 region has the DNA TGTGCCAGCAGACTAGGACTAGCGGGGGGGCGAGAGGAGACCCAGTACTTC.

The genes are TRBV29-1 and TRBJ1-2; tentative D call: TRBD1 (5 bases). Germline values: CDR1 SQVTM, CDR2 ANQGSEA. The CDR3 has 13 amino acids. Trimming cost V 7 bases and J 6 bases, with 18 bases left between them. CDR3 DNA sequence: TGCAGCGGGGGGGGTAGCTGGGACGATGGCTACACCTTC. Translation gives CSGGGSWDDGYTF.

The table lists this clone with a count of one. This sequence joins TRBV18 and TRBJ1-5, with TRBD1 identical over 9 bases. Germline trimming cut 6 bases from V and 0 bases from J; bases unmatched to any gene: 6. CDR1 is KGHSH, CDR2 LQKENI, per germline. This CDR3 is 16 amino acids long. The CDR3 loop reads CASSPGQGYSNQPQHF. The DNA of the CDR3 is TGTGCCAGCTCTCCGGGACAGGGATATAGCAATCAGCCCCAGCATTTT.

The chain couples TRBV10-2 to TRBJ1-5; D is unresolved. The CDR3 runs to 14 residues. The V and J ends lost 2 bases and 2 bases respectively, with 7 bases between them. Germline V gene lookup returns CDR1 WSHSY and CDR2 SAAADI. CDR3 DNA sequence: TGCGCCAGCAGTGAGAACGGCCGCAATCAGCCCCAGCATTTT. Translating gives CASSENGRNQPQHF.

The chain joins TRBV5-1 to TRBJ1-2; D is uncertain. This CDR3 comprises 14 residues. Trimming took off 0 bases at V and 6 bases at J, with 12 bases between the two ends. Germline-derived CDR1 and CDR2 are SGHRS and YFSETQ. CDR3 sequence: CASSLDSRTHGYTF. The CDR3 nucleotides read TGCGCCAGCAGCTTGGACAGCCGTACCCATGGCTACACCTTC.

The V and J genes are TRBV2 and TRBJ2-7, with unresolved D. The length of the CDR3 is 13 residues. Looked up from germline, CDR1 is SNHLY and CDR2 is FYNNEI. Between the trimmed V and J ends, which lost 6 bases and 6 bases, there was a span of 15 bases. The CDR3 DNA reads as TGTGCCAGCAGGAACACGTGGTCGGCCGAGCAGTACTTC. Amino acid sequence: CASRNTWSAEQYF.

The rearrangement links TRBV19 to TRBJ2-3, with TRBD2 as a possible D gene (6 bases). CDR3 length: 15 amino acids. The V gene's germline CDR1 is LNHDA and CDR2 SQIVND (reference sequence). V shed 1 base and J shed 5 bases, with 13 bases lying between them. The CDR3 DNA sequence: TGTGCCAGTAGTATAGGAGGAGGGAACGGAGATACGCAGTATTTT. As protein: CASSIGGGNGDTQYF.

The chain uses TRBV6-5 and TRBJ2-3, with a weak D call TRBD2 (5 bases). Trimming pared 0 bases from V and 5 bases from J, leaving 15 bases between. This CDR3 has 16 residues. CDR1 is MNHEY and CDR2 is SVGAGI in the germline V gene. CDR3: CASSYSPLLAIDTQYF. The CDR3 bases are TGTGCCAGCAGTTACTCCCCCCTTCTAGCTATAGATACGCAGTATTTT.

The chain has TRBV9 and TRBJ1-1; D not certain. Trimming shortened V by 3 bases and J by 0 bases, and 12 bases separated the two germline ends. CDR1 and CDR2 from the germline V gene are SGDLS and YYNGEE. This CDR3 spans 15 amino acids. The CDR3 DNA follows: TGTGCCAGCAGCGGGCAGGTTCAGCTGAACACTGAAGCTTTCTTT. The encoded protein is CASSGQVQLNTEAFF.

This chain connects TRBV6-1 to TRBJ2-1; D remains ambiguous. V was shortened by 1 base and J by 1 base, with 5 bases between the two germline ends. The CDR3 is 14 residues long. Germline loops: CDR1 MNHNS, CDR2 SASEGT. The CDR3 protein is CASSEEGSYNEQFF. CDR3 DNA sequence: TGTGCCAGCAGTGAAGAGGGTTCCTACAATGAGCAGTTCTTC.

V usage is TRBV19 and J usage is TRBJ2-7, with 8 bases lining up with TRBD1. CDR1 is LNHDA and CDR2 is SQIVND in the germline V gene (reference sequence). The J segment lost 2 bases and the V segment lost 2 bases, leaving 11 bases of the junction unmatched. The CDR3 runs 17 residues. The CDR3 bases are TGTGCCAGTAGTATATATAGGACAGGGTCTTCGGCCTACGAGCAGTACTTC. Amino acid sequence: CASSIYRTGSSAYEQYF. The full variable domain, completed using reference TRBV19 and TRBJ2-7, is DGGITQSPKYLFRKEGQNVTLSCEQNLNHDAMYWYRQDPGQGLRLIYYSQIVNDFQKGDIAEGYSVSREKKESFPLTVTSAQKNPTAFYLCASSIYRTGSSAYEQYFGPGTRLTVT.

The chain combines TRBV15 with TRBJ1-1, with D tentatively TRBD1 (5 bases). The CDR3 extends over 14 amino acids. V was trimmed by 0 bases and J by 3 bases, leaving 8 bases between them. The V gene's germline CDR1 is LNHNV and CDR2 YYDKDF (reference sequence). Here the CDR3 DNA reads TGTGCCACCAGCAGAGATCGGGGGGACACTGAAGCTTTCTTT. Translated: CATSRDRGDTEAFF.

This chain uses TRBV3-1 (or the pseudogene TRBV3-2) with TRBJ1-6, with D maybe TRBD1 (6 bases). The CDR3 is 15 amino acids. Germline CDR1 reads LGHDT; CDR2 reads YNNKEL (reference sequence). V gave up 1 base and J gave up 7 bases, with 11 bases separating them. CDR3 bases: TGTGCCAGCAGCCAAGGTGGGGGCGAGAATTCACCCCTCCACTTT. It yields the protein CASSQGGGENSPLHF.

The rearrangement uses TRBV12-2 and TRBJ2-1; whether TRBD1, the table's D call, matches the DNA was not checked. TRBV12-2 is annotated as a pseudogene. This CDR3 is 15 amino acids long. This chain's CDR3 is CASRVDRGSFNEQFF. The CDR3 DNA is TGTGCAAGTCGCGTAGACAGGGGGAGTTTCAATGAGCAGTTCTTC.

The V call is TRBV6-5, the J call TRBJ1-2, with D perhaps TRBD1 (5 bases). Germline V lookup: CDR1 MNHEY, CDR2 SVGAGI. V was cut by 10 bases and J by 3 bases, with 12 bases left in between. The CDR3 covers 12 residues. CDR3 nucleotides: TGTGCCACTGTCCGAGGGGACTATGGCTACACCTTC. Its protein product is CATVRGDYGYTF.

The CDR3 region is CASSLTEDYGYTF. The CDR3 DNA follows: TGTGCCAGCAGCCTTACGGAAGACTATGGCTACACCTTC. The chain carries TRBV3-1 (or the pseudogene TRBV3-2) and TRBJ1-2, with D unresolved. CDR3 size: 13 residues. Germline V gene data show CDR1 as LGHDT and CDR2 as YNNKEL (reference sequence). The V end was cut by 4 bases, the J end by 3 bases, with 9 bases between.

The rearrangement joins TRBV5-1 to TRBJ2-2; tentatively, D is TRBD1 or TRBD2 (5 bases each). V lost 5 bases, J lost 6 bases, and 8 bases lay in between. CDR3 length: 12 residues. The V gene's germline CDR1 is SGHRS and CDR2 YFSETQ. Written as DNA, the CDR3 is TGCGCCAGCAGTGAGGGGCCCGGGGAGCTGTTTTTT. The encoded protein is CASSEGPGELFF. Full variable domain (remainder filled in from reference TRBV5-1 and TRBJ2-2): KAGVTQTPRYLIKTRGQQVTLSCSPISGHRSVSWYQQTPGQGLQFLFEYFSETQRNKGNFPGRFSGRQFSNSRSEMNVSTLELGDSALYLCASSEGPGELFFGEGSRLTVL.